The sequence of this TCR beta chain was determined in a study of OX40 agonist ivuxolimab in advanced cancers. Notes on the research overall: Ivuxolimab, which targeted the costimulatory receptor OX40 (CD134), was an agonistic, fully human IgG2 monoclonal antibody. Peripheral TCRbeta sequencing was intended to test whether TCR sequence diversity was altered and clonal T-cell expansion was caused by ivuxolimab. Intravenous ivuxolimab was administered to patients every 2 weeks at six dose levels: 0.01, 0.1, 0.3, 1.5, 3 and 10 mg/kg. Of the approximately 53 patients in dose escalation, 19 had hepatocellular carcinoma, roughly 15 had melanoma, 9 had renal cell carcinoma and 9 had head and neck cancer. In the dose-escalation cohort, around four fifths of patients were male, and the mean age was 60 years with a range of about 20 to 80. Patients were allowed to have had prior anti-PD-1, anti-PD-L1 or anti-CTLA-4 therapy, and approximately 40% of the dose-escalation patients had previously received checkpoint inhibitors. Partial responses were achieved by three dose-escalation patients, of whom one had hepatocellular carcinoma and two had cutaneous melanoma. The paper reports the monotherapy dose-escalation portion (N = 52 patients) of the phase I ivuxolimab trial.

The trial excluded patients who had a history of autoimmune disease or were on systemic immunosuppression. Peripheral blood for TCR sequencing was collected from all dose cohorts at baseline, on cycle 4 day 1, and on cycle 7 day 1. Samples were obtained from an open-label, multicenter, first-in-human phase I dose-escalation trial of ivuxolimab. The trial enrolled adults with locally advanced or metastatic head and neck squamous cell, hepatocellular, melanoma or renal cell carcinoma. CD4+ and CD8+ T cells were sorted separately from peripheral blood before TCR sequencing. What the authors observed across the whole study: At doses from 0.1 to 3.0 mg/kg, clonal expansion was seen in both CD4+ and CD8+ blood T cells between baseline and week 6. Low levels of normalized T-cell clonal expansion were also seen in some patients who did not respond. Partial responders in the 0.1-3.0 mg/kg groups had among the lowest normalized peripheral clonal expansion, especially among CD8+ T cells. After ivuxolimab, more expanded clones were found on average in CD8+ T cells than in CD4+ T cells. Which antigens the clonally expanded peripheral T cells were specific for was not determined.

Clipping removes 3 bases from V and 6 bases from J, with 4 as the unmatched junction base count. The CDR3 spans 14 residues, from the cysteine through the phenylalanine. Of all the DNA, just the CDR3 is kept, 42 bases in frame from base 1. The germline V gene gives CDR1 as SGHVS and CDR2 as FNYEAQ. Points on this clone: Its antigen remains undetermined. Nothing much larger sits one base from this clone, and base qualities are not available.

To sequence the TCRbeta CDR3 region, genomic DNA was isolated from the sorted cells. The immunoSEQ Assay was used to sequence the TCRbeta CDR3 regions. TCRdb took over this immuneACCESS table, retaining in-frame rearrangements with V and J assigned. Such tables are incomplete; in checked studies, under half of the missing clones stem from an unresolved V gene, and the remainder is unexplained. This sample is represented by 30,000 to 35,000 clones; around four fifths of them were singletons. The ten largest account for roughly 15% of the sample. The clonotype was recovered from an adult with an advanced solid tumor such as melanoma, head and neck, liver or kidney cancer. Sequencing was performed on CD4+ or CD8+ T cells sorted from blood, taken in a trial of the OX40 agonist ivuxolimab. The sequence links TRBV7-6 to TRBJ2-5; TRBD1 aligns with 10 central bases. CDR3 sequence: CASSLGTGEKTQYF. Read as DNA, the sequence is TGTGCCAGCAGCTTGGGGACAGGGGAGAAGACCCAGTACTTC.